The T cell receptor beta chain described here comes from a study of CD8+CD57+ T cells in acquired aplastic anemia. Background on the study: On average, sorted CD4+ and CD8+ cells gave around 3.3 ug of DNA.

Using genomic DNA as the template, TCR beta VDJ and CDR3 profiling was carried out. TCRdb passed the reads through MiXCR, listing each CDR3 protein once. The sample holds hundreds of thousands of distinct CDR3 sequences, more than 25% seen once. Findings of the study overall: Shared by patients and controls, some 29 CD8+ CDR3s were abundant in patients. A significant difference in CD8+ Simpson's diversity between patients and controls was not found.

J was trimmed by 3 bases and V by 5 bases; bases with no gene match: 5. The CDR3 has 16 amino acids. CDR1 and CDR2 from the germline V gene are SNHLY and FYNNEI. This clonotype appeared a few times. Antigen specificity is unknown. Sequenced patients had shown CD8+CD57+ cell expansion by flow cytometry. The blood sampling took place in patients who had so far received no therapy. This clonotype originated in a human donor with aplastic anemia. This chain joins TRBV2 and TRBJ1-6; TRBD1 matches at 9 bases. Sequencing was carried out using sorted CD4+, CD8+, or CD8+CD57+ T cells (not recorded which) from PBMCs. The CDR3 DNA sequence: TGTGCCAGCAGTTCCACAGGGGGCGTCTATAATTCACCCCTCCACTTT. Amino acids: CASSSTGGVYNSPLHF.